What follows are 15 T cell receptor beta chains derived from one specimen sequenced in a study of cytomegalovirus exposure and HLA in healthy donors. In the PCR, 60 Vbeta and 13 Jbeta primers were used. Here immunoSEQ multiplex PCR was the method, and the copy in TCRdb shows in-frame clones only, minus some. This sample has more than 80,000 clones, with about 64% found just once. The sequenced material came from PBMCs. The receptors here all came from a female donor in good health and CMV-seronegative.

The chain recombines TRBV19 with TRBJ1-3; possibly TRBD1 for D (6 bases). The CDR3 covers 18 residues. V lost 6 bases and J 0 bases, leaving 21 bases between the germline ends. Germline-derived CDR1 and CDR2 are LNHDA and SQIVND (reference sequence). CDR3 loop: CASRTRWTDSRSGNTIYF. DNA of the CDR3: TGTGCCAGTAGGACGCGATGGACGGACAGCCGCTCTGGAAACACCATATATTTT.

The chain combines TRBV5-1 with TRBJ2-2, with no clear D. This CDR3 is 14 amino acids long. Trimming pared 2 bases from V and 8 bases from J, leaving 13 bases between. Germline-derived CDR1 and CDR2 are SGHRS and YFSETQ. CDR3 DNA: TGCGCCAGCAGCTTTCTACAGCACTCTGGGGAGCTGTTTTTT. It codes for CASSFLQHSGELFF.

The rearrangement joins TRBV30 to TRBJ1-4, with D possibly TRBD1 on 5 matching bases. The germline gives CDR1 GTSNPN, CDR2 SVGIG (reference sequence). The CDR3 length is 17 residues. V was trimmed by 4 bases and J by 1 base, leaving 19 bases between them. The CDR3 loop reads CAWKTGTAKGTNEKLFF. DNA of the CDR3: TGTGCCTGGAAAACCGGGACTGCCAAAGGAACTAATGAAAAACTGTTTTTT.

The V gene is TRBV18, the J gene TRBJ2-7, with TRBD1 identical over 8 bases. This CDR3 is 14 amino acids long. The germline V gene encodes CDR1 KGHSH and CDR2 LQKENI. V lost 2 bases and J lost 2; bases outside the gene matches: 2. The CDR3 here is CASSPGTGAYEQYF. CDR3 in DNA: TGTGCCAGCTCACCAGGGACAGGAGCCTACGAGCAGTACTTC.

This clone was seen a handful of times. The chain employs TRBV7-2 and TRBJ2-7, with 9 bases matching TRBD1. V lost 5 bases, J lost 2 bases, and 4 bases stayed unmatched. Germline CDR1 is SGHTA and CDR2 is FQGNSA. The CDR3 consists of 14 residues. This chain's CDR3 is CASSTNRGPYEQYF. The DNA for the CDR3 is TGTGCCAGCAGCACTAACAGGGGGCCCTACGAGCAGTACTTC.

This clone was counted between two and nine times. The V and J genes are TRBV6-5 and TRBJ2-7, with D maybe TRBD1 (6 bases). The CDR3 has 14 residues. V was pared by 8 bases and J by 2 bases, with 16 bases between. Germline CDR1 is MNHEY and CDR2 is SVGAGI. In DNA form, the CDR3 reads TGTGCCAGCCGGAACAGGGCCCCACCCTACGAGCAGTACTTC. Its translation: CASRNRAPPYEQYF.

This clone was observed many times. The V and J genes are TRBV2 and TRBJ2-3, with 9 positions matching TRBD1. There are 20 residues in the CDR3. Germline loops: CDR1 SNHLY, CDR2 FYNNEI. Germline trimming cut 1 base from V and 5 bases from J; bases unmatched to any gene: 19. The CDR3 DNA is TGTGCCAGCAGTGAAGGGACAGGGGCAAGCGGGATAAGGGACAGAGATACGCAGTATTTT. This codes for CASSEGTGASGIRDRDTQYF.

J is TRBJ1-5 and V is TRBV18, with 9 positions matching TRBD1. The germline CDR1 and CDR2 sequences are KGHSH and LQKENI. The CDR3 is 15 amino acids. V lost 1 base and J lost 4; bases outside the gene matches: 2. The CDR3 protein is CASSPQQGANQPQHF. In DNA, the CDR3 is TGTGCCAGCTCACCACAACAGGGGGCTAATCAGCCCCAGCATTTT.

The V and J genes are TRBV27 and TRBJ2-1; 9 bases are a match to TRBD2. The V gene end was trimmed by 6 bases and the J gene end by 6 bases; junction bases not matched to a gene: 6. Germline loops: CDR1 MNHEY, CDR2 SMNVEV (reference sequence). This CDR3 spans 14 amino acids. The CDR3 region is CASRGPGLANEQFF. The DNA for the CDR3 is TGTGCCAGCAGGGGACCGGGACTAGCCAATGAGCAGTTCTTC.

The V call is TRBV30, the J call TRBJ1-1, with D uncertain. CDR3 length: 12 amino acids. V was pared by 2 bases and J by 1 base, with 5 bases between. The germline gives CDR1 GTSNPN, CDR2 SVGIG (reference sequence). CDR3 in amino acids: CAWSYRNTEAFF. The CDR3 DNA follows: TGTGCCTGGAGTTACAGGAACACTGAAGCTTTCTTT.

This sequence joins TRBV7-9 and TRBJ2-3; D may be TRBD1 (6 bases). This CDR3 region has 16 residues. The germline V and J ends were trimmed by 7 bases and 3 bases, with 20 bases remaining between them. CDR1 and CDR2 (germline): SEHNR, FQNEAQ (reference sequence). The CDR3 loop reads CASTQGRIPITDTQYF. Written as DNA, the CDR3 is TGTGCCAGCACCCAGGGGCGTATCCCGATTACAGATACGCAGTATTTT.

V is TRBV9 and J is TRBJ2-3; maybe TRBD1 (6 bases). Per the germline V gene, CDR1 is SGDLS and CDR2 is YYNGEE. V dropped 2 bases and J dropped 5 bases, with 15 bases sitting between them. This CDR3 has 15 amino acids. The CDR3 coding sequence is TGTGCCAGCAGCGTCTCAGGGGACCGCCAAGATACGCAGTATTTT. Translating it yields CASSVSGDRQDTQYF.

The chain couples TRBV6-4 to TRBJ2-7; 10 bases align to TRBD2. This CDR3 has 15 amino acids. CDR1 is MRHNA, CDR2 SNTAGT, per germline. J lost 0 bases, V lost 4 bases, and 3 bases had no gene match. CDR3 nucleotides: TGTGCCAGCAGTGCCCTAGCGGGGGACTCCTACGAGCAGTACTTC. This translates into CASSALAGDSYEQYF.

The J gene is TRBJ1-1, the V gene TRBV7-8; 9 bases are shared with TRBD1. The ends lost 1 base at V and 5 bases at J; junction bases unmatched: 5. CDR1 SGHVS and CDR2 FQNEAQ come from the germline V gene. The CDR3 has 15 residues. The CDR3 coding sequence is TGTGCCAGCAGCTTAGGACGACAGGGGGTTACTGAAGCTTTCTTT. It encodes CASSLGRQGVTEAFF.

The J gene is TRBJ1-2, the V gene TRBV4-1, with D perhaps matching TRBD1 (5 bases). This CDR3 comprises 15 residues. Trimming pared 0 bases from V and 6 bases from J, leaving 14 bases between. Germline lookup yields CDR1 MGHRA and CDR2 YSYEKL. CDR3 bases: TGCGCCAGCAGCCAAGATCCGGGGGTGGGGAATGGCTACACCTTC. Amino acid sequence: CASSQDPGVGNGYTF.